This T cell receptor (beta chain) was identified during a study of blood T cell repertoires in COVID-19. V gave up 0 bases and J gave up 8 bases; unmatched junction bases: 7. From germline, CDR1 is SGHDN and CDR2 FVKESK. CDR3 length: 16 amino acids. Profiling relied on immunoSEQ multiplex PCR, and the TCRdb table lists in-frame clones only, not all of them. The repertoire holds approximately 70,000 clones, with 90% as singletons. This chain uses TRBV14 with TRBJ1-3; 10 bases fit TRBD1. This clonotype was sampled from a woman aged 18-35 years with acute or convalescent COVID-19. Material for sequencing was peripheral blood. CDR3 sequence (DNA): TGTGCCAGCAGCCAAGATCGGCGGACAGGGGGGGACACCATATATTTT. Translating gives CASSQDRRTGGDTIYF.